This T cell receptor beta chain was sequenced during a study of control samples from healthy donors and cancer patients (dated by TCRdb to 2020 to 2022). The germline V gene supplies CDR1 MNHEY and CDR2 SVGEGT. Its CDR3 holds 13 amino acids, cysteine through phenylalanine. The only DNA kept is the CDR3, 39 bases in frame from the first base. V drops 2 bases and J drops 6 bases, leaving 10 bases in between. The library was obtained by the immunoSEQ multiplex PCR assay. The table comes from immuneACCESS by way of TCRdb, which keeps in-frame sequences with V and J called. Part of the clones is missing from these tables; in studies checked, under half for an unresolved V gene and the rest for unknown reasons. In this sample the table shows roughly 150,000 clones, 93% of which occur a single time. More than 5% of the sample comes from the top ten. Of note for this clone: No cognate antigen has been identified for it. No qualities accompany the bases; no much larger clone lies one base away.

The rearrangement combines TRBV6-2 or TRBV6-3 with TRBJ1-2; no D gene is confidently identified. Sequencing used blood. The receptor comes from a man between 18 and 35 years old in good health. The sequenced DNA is TGTGCCAGCAGTTACCGGGAACACGATGGCTACACCTTC. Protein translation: CASSYREHDGYTF.